This T cell receptor (beta chain) originates from a study of control samples from healthy donors and cancer patients. The CDR3 spans 19 residues. Per the germline V gene, CDR1 is MGHRA and CDR2 is YSYEKL. Trimming took 0 bases from V and 0 from J; bases not matched to a gene: 9. The assay was immunoSEQ multiplex PCR, and TCRdb's table has in-frame clones only and misses some. The sample includes some 90,000 clones, around 83% seen only once; the top ten take 1.3%. The sequence came from a woman between 45 and 60 years old in good health. The specimen was blood. The chain recombines TRBV4-1 with TRBJ2-3; 10 nucleotides line up with TRBD2. For the CDR3, the DNA is TGCGCCAGCAGCCAAGAGGGAGCGGGAGGGCCCCCTAGCACAGATACGCAGTATTTT. Amino acid sequence: CASSQEGAGGPPSTDTQYF.